This section outlines one TCR beta chain sequence together with its context. These data come from a study of blood T cell repertoires in COVID-19. Study-wide background: Sites in the United States, Italy and Spain provided acute and convalescent COVID-19 samples.

Membership in each cohort depended on participant-reported clinical history. Sequencing was performed with immunoSEQ multiplex PCR; in TCRdb, only in-frame clones are kept and a portion is missing. In the table there are a few hundred thousand clones, 84% of which are singletons. Germline CDR1 and CDR2: LNHDA and SQIVND (reference sequence). The CDR3 length is 14 residues. The V gene end was trimmed by 7 bases and the J gene end by 7 bases; junction bases not matched to a gene: 11. This sequence originates from a man in his fifties who had recovered from COVID-19. The chain links TRBV19 to TRBJ2-7, with 9 bases identical to TRBD1. Sequences were obtained from PBMCs or T cells enriched from blood (not recorded which). CDR3 amino acids: CASNSGTGLKEQYF. For the CDR3, the DNA is TGTGCCAGTAATTCCGGGACAGGGCTAAAGGAGCAGTACTTC.